This record concerns one T cell receptor beta chain sequence. As processed by the authors: Nucleated cell number was recorded as an estimate derived from reference gene primer amplification. Using immunoSEQ multiplex PCR, the repertoire was profiled, and TCRdb retains in-frame clones only, with some absent. V, J and clone size were drawn from that table, and D and trimming were deduced from the DNA. The table shows over 150,000 clones, with approximately 82% occurring only once. Germline CDR1 and CDR2: LGHDT and YNNKEL (reference sequence). V dropped 4 bases and J dropped 1 base, with 10 bases sitting between them. CDR3 length: 14 amino acids. The sample originates from a study of blood T cell repertoires in COVID-19. Study information: Samples representing acute and convalescent COVID-19 were sourced from the United States, Italy and Spain. PBMCs, B-cell-depleted T cells, or T cells were the source of the cDNA or gDNA that made up the material.

The chain has TRBV3-1 (or the pseudogene TRBV3-2) and TRBJ1-2; perhaps TRBD1 as D (5 bases). The sample consisted of peripheral blood. This receptor was obtained from an older woman who had recovered from COVID-19. In DNA, the CDR3 is TGTGCCAGCAGCCCGGGGGGGGGTAACTATGGCTACACCTTC. This encodes CASSPGGGNYGYTF.